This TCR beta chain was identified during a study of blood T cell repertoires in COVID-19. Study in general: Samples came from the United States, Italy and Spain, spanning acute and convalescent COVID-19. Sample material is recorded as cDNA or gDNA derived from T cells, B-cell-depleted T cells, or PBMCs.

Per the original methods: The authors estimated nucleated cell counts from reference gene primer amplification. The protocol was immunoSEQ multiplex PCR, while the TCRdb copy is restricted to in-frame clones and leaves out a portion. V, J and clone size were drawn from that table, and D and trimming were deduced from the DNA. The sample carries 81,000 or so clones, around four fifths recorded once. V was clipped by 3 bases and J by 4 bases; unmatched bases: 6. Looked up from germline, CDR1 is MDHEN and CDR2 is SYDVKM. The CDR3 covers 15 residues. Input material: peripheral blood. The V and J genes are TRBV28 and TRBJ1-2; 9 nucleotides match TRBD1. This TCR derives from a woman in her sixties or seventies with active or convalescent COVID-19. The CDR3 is CASSFPPGQGYGYTF. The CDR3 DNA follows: TGTGCCAGCAGTTTCCCACCGGGACAGGGCTATGGCTACACCTTC.